Shown below are 12 T cell receptor beta chains from a single sample sequenced in a study of vaccination effects on CD4 cells after COVID-19. Their target antigens are unknown. The assay was immunoSEQ multiplex PCR, and TCRdb's table has in-frame clones only and misses some. The profile shows about 73,000 clones, less than 75% of them singletons. Culture proceeded for roughly ten days, and CD4+ T cells were then isolated. Two-dose vaccination with either BNT162b2 or mRNA-1273 was given to the participants. The input for sequencing was CD4+ T cells from PBMCs cultured without peptide, taken after COVID-19 vaccination. All receptors come from a human donor who received a COVID-19 vaccine.

To note about this clone: Given a much more abundant clone one base away, this may be a read error. The chain uses TRBV6-5 and TRBJ1-5; 9 nucleotides match TRBD1. Germline assignment: CDR1 MNHEY and CDR2 SVGAGI. V gave up 6 bases and J gave up 6 bases; unmatched junction bases: 3. This CDR3 comprises 13 residues. Here the CDR3 DNA reads TGTGCCAGCAGACAGGGGGCGGGTCAGCCCCAGCATTTT. Protein: CASRQGAGQPQHF.

V is TRBV18 and J is TRBJ1-3; D call uncertain. V gave up 6 bases and J gave up 2 bases, with 14 bases separating them. CDR3 length equals 15 residues. Germline assignment: CDR1 KGHSH and CDR2 LQKENI. The CDR3 here is CASSQGRGTGNTIYF. In DNA, the CDR3 is TGTGCCAGCTCCCAAGGTCGAGGTACTGGAAACACCATATATTTT.

V gene TRBV29-1 combines with J gene TRBJ2-7; 8 bases are shared with TRBD2. J gave up 4 bases and V 4 bases, and 9 bases lay outside the gene matches. CDR3 length equals 14 residues. Germline CDR1 SQVTM, CDR2 ANQGSEA. DNA for the CDR3: TGCAGCGTTGCGGAGGGCGGGGGGAGGTACGAGCAGTACGTC. It translates to CSVAEGGGRYEQYV.

The V gene is TRBV5-8, the J gene TRBJ1-4; a possible D gene is TRBD1 (6 bases). Germline CDR1 is SGHTS and CDR2 is YDEGEE. The V gene lost 2 bases and the J gene lost 6 bases, with 11 bases spanning the gap. CDR3 length equals 14 residues. The CDR3 is CASSFQGPDEKLFF. Written as DNA, the CDR3 is TGTGCCAGCAGCTTTCAGGGGCCCGATGAAAAACTGTTTTTT.

The chain employs TRBV7-9 and TRBJ1-4; no definite D call. The germline gives CDR1 SEHNR, CDR2 FQNEAQ (reference sequence). With 1 base removed from V and 1 base from J, the gap between germline ends came to 7 bases. The CDR3 covers 15 residues. CDR3 bases: TGTGCCAGCAGCTTAGATAAATTAACTAATGAAAAACTGTTTTTT. It specifies CASSLDKLTNEKLFF.

This chain joins TRBV6-6 and TRBJ2-1; no reliable D call. This CDR3 is built from 15 residues. From germline, CDR1 is MNHNY and CDR2 SVGAGI (reference sequence). V was cut by 8 bases and J by 3 bases, with 17 bases left in between. CDR3 sequence (DNA): TGTGCCAGCCATTCTCTCTGGGCAGTCTACAATGAGCAGTTCTTC. Translating it yields CASHSLWAVYNEQFF.

The chain combines TRBV19 with TRBJ1-6; TRBD1 aligns across 7 bases. The CDR3 totals 15 residues. Germline V gene lookup returns CDR1 LNHDA and CDR2 SQIVND (reference sequence). The V and J ends lost 1 base and 5 bases, in that order; junction bases with no gene match: 2. The CDR3 sequence: CASSIAGTDNSPLHF. In nucleotides, the CDR3 is TGTGCCAGTAGTATAGCCGGGACAGATAATTCACCCCTCCACTTT.

V and J are TRBV7-2 and TRBJ2-5; 9 nucleotides align to TRBD2. Germline trimming cut 1 base from V and 5 bases from J; bases unmatched to any gene: 8. The V gene's germline CDR1 is SGHTA and CDR2 FQGNSA. This CDR3 spans 16 amino acids. CDR3 sequence reads: CASSLVGGGATETQYF. CDR3 sequence (DNA): TGTGCCAGCAGCTTAGTCGGCGGGGGGGCCACTGAGACCCAGTACTTC.

The chain has TRBV30 and TRBJ1-1; D may be TRBD1 (5 bases). The CDR3 covers 13 residues. V gave up 4 bases and J gave up 4 bases, with 13 bases separating them. Per the germline V gene, CDR1 is GTSNPN and CDR2 is SVGIG (reference sequence). The CDR3 coding sequence is TGTGCCTGGACCTCTAGCAGGGCCACTGAAGCTTTCTTT. This translates into CAWTSSRATEAFF.

This CDR3 reads CASSPYVQGTEAFF. CDR3 coding DNA: TGTGCCAGCAGCCCTTACGTCCAGGGCACTGAAGCTTTCTTT. The chain carries TRBV7-2 and TRBJ1-1; possibly TRBD1 for D (5 bases). Per germline, CDR1 SGHTA and CDR2 FQGNSA. Trimming removed 5 bases from V and 4 bases from J, with 14 bases in between. The CDR3 has 14 residues.

The genes are TRBV6-1 and TRBJ2-5; 10 bases match TRBD2. The CDR3 loop spans 17 amino acids. V was clipped by 0 bases and J by 4 bases; unmatched bases: 8. CDR1 MNHNS and CDR2 SASEGT come from the germline V gene. This CDR3 is CASSEAMVAGGLETQYF. The CDR3 DNA follows: TGTGCCAGCAGTGAAGCGATGGTAGCGGGGGGCCTAGAGACCCAGTACTTC.

This clone has only one observation. V usage is TRBV30 and J usage is TRBJ2-2; 7 bases are shared with TRBD1. The CDR3 has 15 amino acids. The germline V gene encodes CDR1 GTSNPN and CDR2 SVGIG (reference sequence). V gave up 4 bases and J gave up 2 bases; unmatched junction bases: 7. CDR3 region: CAWTTTGFNTGELFF. CDR3 coding DNA: TGTGCCTGGACCACGACAGGGTTCAACACCGGGGAGCTGTTTTTT.